The rows below give T cell receptor beta chains drawn from one sample of a study of T cell responses to AZD1222 COVID-19 vaccine. Assay: immunoSEQ multiplex PCR; the TCRdb copy retains only in-frame clones and omits some. The table lists roughly 140,000 clones, less than 95% of them singletons. The sequenced sample was peripheral blood, obtained on day 0 of AZD1222 vaccination. The receptors here all came from an adult in good health. The CDR3 runs from the conserved cysteine through the conserved F or W. Fields, in order: J gene, V gene, clone size, D gene, CDR3 DNA, CDR3 protein. A D gene is named only where the DNA matches it firmly. Expanded clones are given a class, and other clones once, few, many or no size at all.

TRBJ2-1,TRBV28,-,TRBD2,TGTGCCAGCAGTTTATTCGGGGGACTAGGATCCAATGAGCAGTTCTTC,CASSLFGGLGSNEQFF
TRBJ2-5,TRBV5-6,-,-,TGTGCCAGCAGGTCCCCGAGCATATCTGACCAGTACTTC,CASRSPSISDQYF
TRBJ2-5,TRBV6-2/TRBV6-3,-,-,TGTGCCAGCAGTTACTTAAACAGGGTTTCAGAGACCCAGTACTTC,CASSYLNRVSETQYF
TRBJ2-7,TRBV28,-,-,TGTGCCAGCAGGACCAGGGACCCTTACTACGAGCAGTACTTC,CASRTRDPYYEQYF
TRBJ2-1,TRBV4-1,-,-,TGCGCCAGCAGCCAAGGGAGCCGGAGCTCCTACAATGAGCAGTTCTTC,CASSQGSRSSYNEQFF
TRBJ2-1,TRBV7-2,few,-,TGTGCCAGCAGCTTAGCGTTCGGATCCTACAATGAGCAGTTCTTC,CASSLAFGSYNEQFF
TRBJ2-7,TRBV28,-,-,TGTGCCAGCAGTTTAAGGCAGGGAGGCGAGCAGTACTTC,CASSLRQGGEQYF
TRBJ2-7,TRBV3-1/TRBV3-2,-,-,TGTGCCAGCAGCCAGGGTTCCTACGAGCAGTACTTC,CASSQGSYEQYF
TRBJ1-5,TRBV10-3,-,-,TGTGCCATCAGTGAGTCGCGGGGCAATCAGCCCCAGCATTTT,CAISESRGNQPQHF
TRBJ1-1,TRBV28,-,-,TGTGCCACCGATCGGGAGAACACTGAAGCTTTCTTT,CATDRENTEAFF
TRBJ2-5,TRBV7-6,-,-,TGTGCCAGCAGCTTAGCTGGGGAGACCCAGTACTTC,CASSLAGETQYF
TRBJ1-6,TRBV7-2,-,-,TGTGCCAGCAGCTTAGCTCCAGGGGCCAATTCACCCCTCCACTTT,CASSLAPGANSPLHF
TRBJ1-1,TRBV6-2/TRBV6-3,-,-,TGTGCCAGCAGTCTCCTTACAGAGAACACTGAAGCTTTCTTT,CASSLLTENTEAFF
TRBJ1-1,TRBV7-8,-,-,TGTGCCAGCAGCTTAGTGGGGGAGACTGAAGCTTTCTTT,CASSLVGETEAFF
TRBJ1-2,TRBV4-1,-,-,TGCGCCAGCAGCCAAGATGGAAGGTCTGGCTACACCTTC,CASSQDGRSGYTF
TRBJ2-7,TRBV4-3,-,TRBD2,TGCGCCAGCAGCCAAGAGACGGGAGGGCCCAACGAGCAGTACTTC,CASSQETGGPNEQYF
TRBJ2-5,TRBV7-9,-,TRBD2,TGTGCCAGCAGCCGACTAGGCGCACTAGCGGTACAAGAGACCCAGTACTTC,CASSRLGALAVQETQYF
TRBJ1-3,TRBV28,-,-,TGTGCCAGCAGTTCACCCGGGACTTTCGAAAACACCATATATTTT,CASSSPGTFENTIYF
TRBJ2-2,TRBV18,-,TRBD2,TGTGCCAGCTCTTCTGTCCCGGGACTAGCGGGAGCCACCGGGGAGCTGTTTTTT,CASSSVPGLAGATGELFF
TRBJ1-2,TRBV19,-,-,TGTGCCAGTAGTAGCGCCAGACAGGCGATAAACTATGGCTACACCTTC,CASSSARQAINYGYTF
TRBJ2-1,TRBV15,-,-,TGTGCCACCAGCAGAGTCGCGACCGTGACTCAGTTCTTC,CATSRVATVTQFF
TRBJ1-1,TRBV6-5,-,TRBD1,TGTGCCAGTACCGGGACAGACAACACTGAAGCTTTCTTT,CASTGTDNTEAFF
TRBJ2-1,TRBV29-1,-,-,TGCAGCGTTGAAGATTTCACAACAGAATACAATGAGCAGTTCTTC,CSVEDFTTEYNEQFF
TRBJ1-4,TRBV9,few,-,TGTGCCAGCAGCCCCCGGGCCACAACTAATGAAAAACTGTTTTTT,CASSPRATTNEKLFF
TRBJ1-1,TRBV24-1,-,-,TGTGCCACCAGTTCTCTGGGGGGCACTGAAGCTTTCTTT,CATSSLGGTEAFF
TRBJ1-4,TRBV15,once,-,TGTGCCACAAGCAGGGGATATAATGAAAAACTGTTTTTT,CATSRGYNEKLFF
TRBJ2-1,TRBV6-4,-,TRBD2,TGTGCCAGCAGTCCCCGTAGCGGGGACTACAATGAGCAGTTCTTC,CASSPRSGDYNEQFF
TRBJ1-4,TRBV9,-,-,TGTGCCAGCAGCACGAGAGAAGCAACTAATGAAAAACTGTTTTTT,CASSTREATNEKLFF
TRBJ2-1,TRBV19,-,-,TGTGCCAGTAGTCCACAAGGGACCGCAAGCTCCTACAATGAGCAGTTCTTC,CASSPQGTASSYNEQFF
TRBJ2-1,TRBV28,-,TRBD1,TGTGCCAGCAGTTTAAGGGGTTGGGACAGGGAAAAGGTCTATGAGCAGTTCTTC,CASSLRGWDREKVYEQFF
TRBJ2-3,TRBV4-3,-,TRBD1,TGCGCCAGCAGCCAAGAGGGACAGTACACAGATACGCAGTATTTT,CASSQEGQYTDTQYF
TRBJ1-1,TRBV28,-,-,TGTGCCAGCGGGGAAGACAGGAACACTGAAGCTTTCTTT,CASGEDRNTEAFF
TRBJ1-2,TRBV25-1,-,-,TGTGCCAGCAGCGGATACCTCTCCCTCTATGGCTACACCTTC,CASSGYLSLYGYTF
TRBJ2-7,TRBV24-1,-,TRBD2,TGTGCCACCGGAACGGGACTAGCGGGAGACGAGCAGTACTTC,CATGTGLAGDEQYF
TRBJ2-3,TRBV9,-,TRBD2,TGTGCCAGCAGCCCCAGCCCCCTAGCGGGGGGGGGCACAGATACGCAGTATTTT,CASSPSPLAGGGTDTQYF
TRBJ2-3,TRBV14,-,TRBD2,TGTGCCAGCAGCCAAGCTAGCGGGAAGGCAGATACGCAGTATTTT,CASSQASGKADTQYF
TRBJ1-5,TRBV19,-,-,TGTGCCAGTAGTTCCACGATAGCGGTTCAGCCCCAGCATTTT,CASSSTIAVQPQHF
TRBJ1-1,TRBV5-6,once,-,TGTGCCAGCAGCTCTATGGGTCCTACATTAAACACTGAAGCTTTCTTT,CASSSMGPTLNTEAFF
TRBJ2-1,TRBV29-1,-,TRBD2,TGCAGCGTTTTAGGCGGGAGTTTCGTGAATGAGCAGTTCTTC,CSVLGGSFVNEQFF
TRBJ1-5,TRBV19,-,-,TGTGCCAGTAGTATAGGGAGGTATAGCAATCAGCCCCAGCATTTT,CASSIGRYSNQPQHF
TRBJ2-2,TRBV3-1/TRBV3-2,-,TRBD2,TGTGCCAGCAGCCCCCCCTATAGGACTAGCGGGAAATCCGGGGAGCTGTTTTTT,CASSPPYRTSGKSGELFF
TRBJ2-2,TRBV6-5,-,-,TGTGCCAGCAGTTACTCGGTGGGAGCACTTCCCGGGGAGCTGTTTTTT,CASSYSVGALPGELFF
TRBJ2-6,TRBV4-3,-,-,TGCGCCAGCAGCCAATATAGGGGTTTAGCTGGGGCCAACGTCCTGACTTTC,CASSQYRGLAGANVLTF
TRBJ2-7,TRBV28,-,-,TGTGCCAGCAGTTTATGGGCGGAACCATCCCACGAGCAGTACTTC,CASSLWAEPSHEQYF